Below are 4 T cell receptor beta chains sequenced from a single sample in a study of CD8 T cells in ankylosing spondylitis. Overall study results and limits: About 8 highly homologous variants formed a TCR beta motif that appeared characteristic of ankylosing spondylitis blood.

Each CDR3 protein gets one entry after TCRdb re-called the 5' RACE reads with MiXCR. The sample lists a few hundred thousand distinct CDR3 sequences; approximately 20% were seen once. Their antigens are not known. Input material: blood, either unsorted or a sorted T cell fraction (not recorded which). The receptors stem from a male donor with ankylosing spondylitis.

This clonotype showed up just a few times. The chain employs TRBV20-1 and TRBJ2-5, with a tentative D call TRBD1 (7 bases). CDR3 length equals 12 residues. The germline V gene has CDR1 DFQATT and CDR2 SNEGSKA (reference sequence). Trimming cost V 2 bases and J 9 bases, with 13 bases left between them. DNA of the CDR3: TGCAGTGCTAGACAGCCAGGGGGGTCCCAGTACTTC. Amino acid sequence: CSARQPGGSQYF.

This clonotype came up many times. The chain employs TRBV6-1 and TRBJ2-1; 10 bases map to TRBD2. This CDR3 contains 18 residues. Looked up from germline, CDR1 is MNHNS and CDR2 is SASEGT. With 6 bases clipped from V and 4 bases from J, the junction kept 15 bases outside the gene matches. In DNA form, the CDR3 reads TGTGCCAGCAGGCGAACTAGCGGGGAAAACACTCCATACAATGAGCAGTTCTTC. It yields the protein CASRRTSGENTPYNEQFF.

V and J are TRBV2 and TRBJ1-1, with D maybe TRBD1 (5 bases). V gave up 1 base and J gave up 1 base, with 10 bases separating them. The CDR3 covers 15 residues. Germline assignment: CDR1 SNHLY and CDR2 FYNNEI. This CDR3 is CASSEDRTRNTEAFF. The CDR3 DNA follows: TGTGCCAGCAGTGAAGACAGGACGAGGAACACTGAAGCTTTCTTT.

The chain carries TRBV10-3 and TRBJ2-1; TRBD1 matches 8 bases. With 10 bases clipped from V and 6 bases from J, the junction kept 11 bases outside the gene matches. Germline values: CDR1 ENHRY, CDR2 SYGVKD. The length of the CDR3 is 14 residues. The CDR3 DNA is TGTGCCACCGGACAGGGTCCCTCAACCAATGAGCAGTTCTTC. Translation: CATGQGPSTNEQFF.